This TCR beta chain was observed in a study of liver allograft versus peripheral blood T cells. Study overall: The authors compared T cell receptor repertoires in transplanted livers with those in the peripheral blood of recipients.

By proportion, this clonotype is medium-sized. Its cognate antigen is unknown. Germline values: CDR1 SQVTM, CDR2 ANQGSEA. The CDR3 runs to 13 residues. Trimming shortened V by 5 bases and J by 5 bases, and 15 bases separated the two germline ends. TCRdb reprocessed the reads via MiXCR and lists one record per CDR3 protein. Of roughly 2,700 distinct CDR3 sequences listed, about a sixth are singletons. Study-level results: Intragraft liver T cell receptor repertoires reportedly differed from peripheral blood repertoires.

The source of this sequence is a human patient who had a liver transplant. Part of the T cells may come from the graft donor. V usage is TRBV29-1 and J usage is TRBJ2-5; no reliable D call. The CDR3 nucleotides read TGCAGCGTTTCCGAGAACTCGTGGGAGACCCAGTACTTC. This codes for CSVSENSWETQYF.